This TCR beta chain derives from a study of graft-versus-host responses after intestinal transplantation. Method: immunoSEQ multiplex PCR; TCRdb's copy keeps in-frame clones and lacks some. The sample lists about 99,000 clones; roughly 87% were seen once. Trimming took 3 bases from V and 5 from J, leaving 23 bases between them. CDR1 is SGHKS and CDR2 is YYEKEE in the germline V gene (reference sequence). CDR3 length: 17 residues. Concerning this clone: Its specificity is unknown.

The source was unstimulated CD4+ T cells sorted from spleen or lymph node cells, collected before intestinal transplant. This sequence originates from a human donor who received an intestinal transplant. The rearrangement uses TRBV5-5 and TRBJ1-1; the D is unclear. Here the CDR3 DNA reads TGTGCCAGCAGCTCGCAAAGGGCCCCTGGAGGGAGTACTGAAGCTTTCTTT. This codes for CASSSQRAPGGSTEAFF.